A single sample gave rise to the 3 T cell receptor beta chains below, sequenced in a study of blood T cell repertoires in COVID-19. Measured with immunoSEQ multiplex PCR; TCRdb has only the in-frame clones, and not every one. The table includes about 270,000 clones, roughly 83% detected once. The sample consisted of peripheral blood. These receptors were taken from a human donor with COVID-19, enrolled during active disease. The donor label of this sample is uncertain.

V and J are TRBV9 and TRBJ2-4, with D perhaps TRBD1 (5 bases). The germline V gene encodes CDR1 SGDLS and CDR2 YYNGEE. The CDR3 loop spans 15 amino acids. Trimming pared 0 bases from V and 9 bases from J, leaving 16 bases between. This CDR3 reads CASSVGVQGYFIQYF. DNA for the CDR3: TGTGCCAGCAGCGTAGGGGTGCAGGGTTATTTCATTCAGTACTTC.

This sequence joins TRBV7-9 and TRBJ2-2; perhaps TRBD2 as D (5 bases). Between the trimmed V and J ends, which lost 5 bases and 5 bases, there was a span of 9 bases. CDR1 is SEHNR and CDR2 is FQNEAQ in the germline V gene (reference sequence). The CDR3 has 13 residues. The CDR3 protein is CASSAWETGELFF. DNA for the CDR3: TGTGCCAGCAGCGCCTGGGAGACCGGGGAGCTGTTTTTT.

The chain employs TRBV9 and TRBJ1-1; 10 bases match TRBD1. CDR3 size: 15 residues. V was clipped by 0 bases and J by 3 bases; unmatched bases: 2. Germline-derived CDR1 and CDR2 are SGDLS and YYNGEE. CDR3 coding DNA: TGTGCCAGCAGCGTAGGACAGGGGGCGCACACTGAAGCTTTCTTT. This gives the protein CASSVGQGAHTEAFF.